One and the same sample provided the 26 T cell receptor beta chains below, sequenced in a study of blood T cell repertoires in COVID-19. Method: immunoSEQ multiplex PCR; TCRdb's copy keeps in-frame clones and lacks some. In the table there are 120,000 to 150,000 clones, under 90% of which are singletons. Specimen: peripheral blood. These receptors all stem from a human donor in a cohort sampled during active COVID-19.

The V call is TRBV5-4, the J call TRBJ2-1, with D maybe TRBD1 (5 bases). This CDR3 region has 13 residues. The germline V gene encodes CDR1 SGHNT and CDR2 YYREEE (reference sequence). With 1 base removed from V and 6 bases from J, the gap between germline ends came to 8 bases. DNA of the CDR3: TGTGCCAGCAGCTTGCAGGGCCCCAATGAGCAGTTCTTC. Encoded protein: CASSLQGPNEQFF.

V usage is TRBV5-1 and J usage is TRBJ2-3; D may be TRBD2 (7 bases). This CDR3 contains 15 residues. CDR1 and CDR2 (germline): SGHRS, YFSETQ. Trimming cost V 0 bases and J 3 bases, with 11 bases left between them. The CDR3 bases are TGCGCCAGCAGCTTGGGGCGGGGGCAAACAGATACGCAGTATTTT. Its protein product is CASSLGRGQTDTQYF.

The chain is built from TRBV4-2 and TRBJ2-3, with D perhaps matching TRBD2 (7 bases). V lost 0 bases to trimming and J lost 4 bases, with 11 bases between them. CDR3 length equals 15 residues. Germline V gene sequence: CDR1 LGHNA, CDR2 YNFKEQ. CDR3 bases: TGTGCCAGCAGCCAAGATAGGGGGGGCCCAGATACGCAGTATTTT. It specifies CASSQDRGGPDTQYF.

The chain employs TRBV7-2 and TRBJ2-3; possible D gene TRBD2, 6 bases. V was cut by 8 bases and J by 1 base, with 16 bases left in between. Looked up from germline, CDR1 is SGHTA and CDR2 is FQGNSA. This CDR3 has 15 amino acids. The CDR3 DNA is TGTGCCAGCGACCTCGGGCGGGGCGGCACAGATACGCAGTATTTT. Translated: CASDLGRGGTDTQYF.

The chain employs TRBV6-2 or TRBV6-3 and TRBJ2-7; perhaps TRBD2 as D (5 bases). The CDR3 runs to 15 residues. Germline assignment: CDR1 MNHEY and CDR2 SVGEGT. Trimming took 6 bases from V and 0 from J, leaving 15 bases between them. For the CDR3, the DNA is TGTGCCAGCAGCCCCGGAGGATTCCGCTCCTACGAGCAGTACTTC. It translates to CASSPGGFRSYEQYF.

The chain joins TRBV4-1 to TRBJ2-3, with TRBD2 matching 9 bases. The V segment lost 4 bases and the J segment 5 bases; nucleotides outside the gene matches: 10. CDR3 size: 16 residues. The germline V gene has CDR1 MGHRA and CDR2 YSYEKL. CDR3 nucleotide sequence: TGCGCCAGCAGCCGGGGGCCGGGACTAGCCGGAGATACGCAGTATTTT. This encodes CASSRGPGLAGDTQYF.

The rearrangement uses TRBV28 and TRBJ1-5; D possibly corresponds to TRBD1 (6 bases). Deletions cut 4 bases from V and 5 bases from J, with 15 bases between. The germline V gene has CDR1 MDHEN and CDR2 SYDVKM. This CDR3 has 15 residues. The CDR3 coding sequence is TGTGCCAGCAGTTCAACAGGGCTGTCTCATCAGCCCCAGCATTTT. Its protein product is CASSSTGLSHQPQHF.

This rearrangement joins TRBV4-3 to TRBJ2-7, with D tentatively TRBD2 (5 bases). Trimming shortened V by 1 base and J by 2 bases, and 15 bases separated the two germline ends. The CDR3 spans 16 residues. The germline V gene encodes CDR1 LGHNA and CDR2 YSLEER. CDR3 amino acids: CASSQASGNSAYEQYF. The CDR3 bases are TGCGCCAGCAGCCAAGCGTCGGGGAATTCGGCCTACGAGCAGTACTTC.

The rearrangement joins TRBV27 to TRBJ2-1; TRBD1 aligns across 8 bases. Germline V gene lookup returns CDR1 MNHEY and CDR2 SMNVEV (reference sequence). The CDR3 runs 14 residues. V lost 8 bases, J lost 7 bases, and 10 bases stayed unmatched. CDR3 amino acids: CASVRDRSRNEQFF. The DNA for the CDR3 is TGTGCCAGCGTAAGGGACAGGTCAAGGAATGAGCAGTTCTTC.

The chain combines TRBV10-3 with TRBJ2-2, with 7 bases lining up with TRBD2. Looked up from germline, CDR1 is ENHRY and CDR2 is SYGVKD. V dropped 4 bases and J dropped 1; count of bases not matched to a gene: 3. There are 15 residues in the CDR3. Here the CDR3 reads CAISGSGVNTGELFF. In nucleotides, the CDR3 is TGTGCCATCAGTGGGAGCGGGGTGAACACCGGGGAGCTGTTTTTT.

This clone appeared a single time. This chain connects TRBV11-2 to TRBJ1-1, with D possibly matching TRBD1 (5 bases). The CDR3 contains 16 residues. Germline assignment: CDR1 SGHAT and CDR2 FQNNGV. Trimming pared 4 bases from V and 1 base from J, leaving 16 bases between. The CDR3, as DNA: TGTGCCAGCAGCTCAGCCCCTGGGGCAGCGAACACTGAAGCTTTCTTT. Translating it yields CASSSAPGAANTEAFF.

This chain connects TRBV3-1 (or the pseudogene TRBV3-2) to TRBJ2-2; 10 positions agree with TRBD1. V trimming: 4 bases; J trimming: 7 bases; junction bases outside the gene matches: 6. The length of the CDR3 is 15 residues. CDR1 and CDR2 (germline): LGHDT, YNNKEL (reference sequence). CDR3 nucleotides: TGTGCCAGCAGCCTCAGGACAGGGGGAGTCGGGGAGCTGTTTTTT. Protein: CASSLRTGGVGELFF.

This chain links TRBV5-6 with TRBJ1-1; tentatively, D is TRBD1 (6 bases). Germline loops: CDR1 SGHDT, CDR2 YYEEEE. V shed 4 bases and J shed 2 bases, with 12 bases lying between them. This CDR3 spans 14 amino acids. CDR3 bases: TGTGCCAGCAGCCGGAACAGGGTTAACACTGAAGCTTTCTTT. This translates into CASSRNRVNTEAFF.

In its sample, this clone was seen a few times. CDR3 coding DNA: TGTGCCAGCAGCTTAGCCAGTCCTTACGAGCAGTACTTC. Residues: CASSLASPYEQYF. The J gene is TRBJ2-7, the V gene TRBV7-2; D is unclear. The CDR3 runs to 13 residues. Trimming left V 0 bases short and J 4 bases short, with 7 bases between. Germline-derived CDR1 and CDR2 are SGHTA and FQGNSA.

The chain combines TRBV18 with TRBJ2-2; a weak D match, TRBD2 (6 bases). V lost 1 base and J lost 3, with 18 bases in between. The CDR3 runs to 18 residues. The germline V gene has CDR1 KGHSH and CDR2 LQKENI. CDR3 sequence (DNA): TGTGCCAGCTCACCACGTGCGCCGGGGACGGGAGACACCGGGGAGCTGTTTTTT. This encodes CASSPRAPGTGDTGELFF.

This clone was recorded only once. This chain links TRBV12-3 or TRBV12-4 with TRBJ2-5, with a weak D call TRBD1 (6 bases). Deletions cut 5 bases from V and 2 bases from J, with 9 bases between. CDR3 length: 13 residues. The CDR3 sequence is CASSADSQETQYF. DNA for the CDR3: TGTGCCAGCAGTGCGGACAGTCAAGAGACCCAGTACTTC.

This rearrangement joins TRBV12-3 or TRBV12-4 to TRBJ2-5; 7 bases are a match to TRBD1. The CDR3 sequence is 13 residues long. V was clipped by 5 bases and J by 9 bases; unmatched bases: 9. This CDR3 is CASSPRPQGAQYF. The CDR3 DNA reads as TGTGCCAGCAGTCCGCGCCCCCAGGGGGCCCAGTACTTC.

The gene calls are TRBV9 and TRBJ1-1; D is unresolved. Trimming left V 3 bases short and J 7 bases short, with 10 bases between. The CDR3 length is 12 residues. Germline CDR1 is SGDLS and CDR2 is YYNGEE. The CDR3, as DNA: TGTGCCAGCAGCGCTCCGGAGTATGAAGCTTTCTTT. Its translation is CASSAPEYEAFF.

The chain links TRBV6-1 to TRBJ2-1, with 9 bases matching TRBD1. CDR1 and CDR2 from the germline V gene are MNHNS and SASEGT. V dropped 0 bases and J dropped 7; count of bases not matched to a gene: 13. CDR3 length: 18 residues. The CDR3 protein is CASSEAFMSGTGFNEQFF. The CDR3 region has the DNA TGTGCCAGCAGTGAAGCGTTCATGTCCGGGACAGGGTTTAATGAGCAGTTCTTC.

The J gene is TRBJ2-3, the V gene TRBV11-3; possible D gene TRBD1, 7 bases. CDR1 is SGHNT and CDR2 is YENEEA in the germline V gene. The V and J ends lost 1 base and 5 bases respectively, with 13 bases between them. The CDR3 covers 15 residues. CDR3: CASSLGYRGGDTQYF. CDR3 in DNA: TGTGCCAGCAGCTTAGGGTACAGGGGAGGAGATACGCAGTATTTT.

The J gene is TRBJ1-2, the V gene TRBV5-8; 10 bases align to TRBD1. After removal of 3 bases from V and 9 bases from J, the junction contained 2 bases not matched to a gene. CDR3 length: 12 amino acids. Germline V lookup: CDR1 SGHTS, CDR2 YDEGEE. CDR3: CASSWDRGRYTF. In DNA form, the CDR3 reads TGTGCCAGCAGCTGGGACAGGGGCCGCTACACCTTC.

This chain links TRBV7-8 with TRBJ1-1; the D gene is possibly TRBD1 (6 bases). CDR1 is SGHVS and CDR2 is FQNEAQ in the germline V gene. There are 15 residues in the CDR3. The ends were cut back, 7 bases at V and 1 base at J, with 16 bases in the middle. The CDR3 here is CASTPGVGANTEAFF. DNA for the CDR3: TGTGCCAGCACCCCTGGGGTGGGGGCGAACACTGAAGCTTTCTTT.

This clone was picked up one time. The chain links TRBV18 to TRBJ2-2; 9 bases fit TRBD1. This CDR3 contains 12 residues. The germline CDR1 and CDR2 sequences are KGHSH and LQKENI. V was clipped by 8 bases and J by 6 bases; unmatched bases: 1. The chain's CDR3 is CASRQGAGELFF. The CDR3 DNA sequence: TGTGCCAGCAGACAGGGGGCCGGGGAGCTGTTTTTT. Drawing the rest from reference TRBV18 and TRBJ2-2, the complete variable domain is NAGVMQNPRHLVRRRGQEARLRCSPMKGHSHVYWYRQLPEEGLKFMVYLQKENIIDESGMPKERFSAEFPKEGPSILRIQQVVRGDSAAYFCASRQGAGELFFGEGSRLTVL.

This chain joins TRBV9 and TRBJ2-1; 7 nucleotides align to TRBD1. The germline CDR1 and CDR2 sequences are SGDLS and YYNGEE. V was clipped by 6 bases and J by 5 bases; unmatched bases: 5. This CDR3 is 13 amino acids long. CDR3 DNA sequence: TGTGCCAGCAATCAGGGGGTGAACAATGAGCAGTTCTTC. It encodes CASNQGVNNEQFF.

The chain carries TRBV5-1 and TRBJ1-2, with D possibly matching TRBD1 (6 bases). This CDR3 has 13 amino acids. Trimming stripped 3 bases from V and 6 bases from J, with 12 bases between. CDR1 and CDR2 (germline): SGHRS, YFSETQ. The CDR3 reads CASSWVQGDGYTF. The CDR3, as DNA: TGCGCCAGCAGCTGGGTACAGGGAGATGGCTACACCTTC.

This rearrangement joins TRBV10-3 to TRBJ2-7, with 7 bases matching TRBD1. The CDR3 is 15 amino acids. The J segment lost 3 bases and the V segment lost 0 bases, leaving 5 bases of the junction unmatched. Looked up from germline, CDR1 is ENHRY and CDR2 is SYGVKD. CDR3 amino acids: CAISESSAGGYEQYF. The CDR3, as DNA: TGTGCCATCAGTGAGTCGAGTGCAGGGGGCTACGAGCAGTACTTC.